What follows are 20 T cell receptor beta chains derived from one specimen sequenced in a study of technical replicates of blood from a few donors. Measured with immunoSEQ multiplex PCR; TCRdb has only the in-frame clones, and not every one. The sample lists around 100,000 clones; over 90% were seen once. Sequences were obtained from T cells isolated from PBMCs. These receptors all stem from a human donor in good health.

This clone was counted a single time. The chain couples TRBV5-1 to TRBJ2-1; 7 bases align to TRBD2. Unmatched junction bases numbered 9, after V lost 2 bases and J lost 7 bases. The germline CDR1 and CDR2 sequences are SGHRS and YFSETQ. This CDR3 contains 15 residues. CDR3 sequence reads: CASSFTWGGQNEQFF. As DNA, the CDR3 is TGCGCCAGCAGCTTCACTTGGGGAGGGCAGAATGAGCAGTTCTTC.

The rearrangement links TRBV7-2 to TRBJ1-2, with D maybe TRBD1 (6 bases). The CDR3 sequence is 14 residues long. CDR1 is SGHTA, CDR2 FQGNSA, per germline. The V end lost 1 base, the J end lost 4 bases, and 10 bases lay between the germline ends. The CDR3 coding sequence is TGTGCCAGCAGCTTAGAGACAGGCCCCTATGGCTACACCTTC. It translates to CASSLETGPYGYTF.

The chain recombines TRBV13 with TRBJ2-7; 7 nucleotides line up with TRBD2. Germline values: CDR1 PRHDT, CDR2 FYEKMQ (reference sequence). CDR3 length: 15 amino acids. V shed 5 bases and J 4 bases; nucleotides not matched to a gene: 11. The DNA for the CDR3 is TGTGCCAGCAGCCCCGAAGGACTAGAACGGTACGAGCAGTACTTC. It is translated as CASSPEGLERYEQYF. The variable domain in full, completed from reference TRBV13 and TRBJ2-7, reads AAGVIQSPRHLIKEKRETATLKCYPIPRHDTVYWYQQGPGQDPQFLISFYEKMQSDKGSIPDRFSAQQFSDYHSELNMSSLELGDSALYFCASSPEGLERYEQYFGPGTRLTVT.

This chain uses TRBV5-4 with TRBJ2-5; D call uncertain. The V and J ends lost 7 bases and 2 bases respectively, with 12 bases between them. The germline CDR1 and CDR2 sequences are SGHNT and YYREEE (reference sequence). The CDR3 totals 13 residues. In nucleotides, the CDR3 is TGTGCCAGCCGCCTGGCGGTTCAAGAGACCCAGTACTTC. Protein product: CASRLAVQETQYF.

The chain joins TRBV9 to TRBJ1-2, with 7 bases fitting TRBD1. The CDR3 consists of 16 residues. CDR1 is SGDLS, CDR2 YYNGEE, per germline. V dropped 0 bases and J dropped 3; count of bases not matched to a gene: 8. The CDR3 here is CASSVGLAGGYYGYTF. Here the CDR3 DNA reads TGTGCCAGCAGCGTAGGCCTGGCAGGGGGTTACTATGGCTACACCTTC.

This chain links TRBV6-5 with TRBJ2-3; D remains ambiguous. The CDR3 is made up of 15 amino acids. V was trimmed by 2 bases and J by 6 bases, leaving 15 bases between them. Germline V gene data show CDR1 as MNHEY and CDR2 as SVGAGI. CDR3 bases: TGTGCCAGCAGTTACCGTCCACCTAGTATGGATACGCAGTATTTT. Translated: CASSYRPPSMDTQYF.

This clone appeared once. The gene calls are TRBV11-2 and TRBJ2-7; TRBD1 aligns across 8 bases. V dropped 5 bases and J dropped 6; count of bases not matched to a gene: 12. This CDR3 contains 15 residues. Germline values: CDR1 SGHAT, CDR2 FQNNGV. In DNA form, the CDR3 reads TGTGCCAGCAGCCCCCGGACAGGGAACTTGGGCGAGCAGTACTTC. Amino acids: CASSPRTGNLGEQYF.

This clone has only one observation. The chain combines TRBV30 with TRBJ2-6; D uncertain. This CDR3 has 14 residues. The V end was cut by 0 bases, the J end by 3 bases, with 6 bases between. Per germline, CDR1 GTSNPN and CDR2 SVGIG (reference sequence). DNA for the CDR3: TGTGCCTGGAGTGTATCAAATGGGGCCAACGTCCTGACTTTC. Its protein is CAWSVSNGANVLTF.

V is TRBV7-6 and J is TRBJ1-3; 7 bases align to TRBD1. The CDR3 runs to 16 residues. The J segment lost 0 bases and the V segment lost 5 bases, leaving 7 bases of the junction unmatched. From germline, CDR1 is SGHVS and CDR2 FNYEAQ. The DNA of the CDR3 is TGTGCCAGCAGCGTGGGACAGAAATACTCTGGAAACACCATATATTTT. Its translation is CASSVGQKYSGNTIYF.

In this sample, this clone turned up once. The chain is built from TRBV15 and TRBJ1-1, with D possibly being TRBD1 (5 bases). CDR1 is LNHNV, CDR2 YYDKDF, per germline (reference sequence). Between the trimmed V and J ends, which lost 2 bases and 3 bases, there was a span of 10 bases. This CDR3 spans 14 amino acids. In nucleotides, the CDR3 is TGTGCCACCAGCAGACAGGGCGGGGACACTGAAGCTTTCTTT. Encoded protein: CATSRQGGDTEAFF. Full variable domain (remainder filled in from reference TRBV15 and TRBJ1-1): DAMVIQNPRYQVTQFGKPVTLSCSQTLNHNVMYWYQQKSSQAPKLLFHYYDKDFNNEADTPDNFQSRRPNTSFCFLDIRSPGLGDTAMYLCATSRQGGDTEAFFGQGTRLTVV.

V and J are TRBV6-1 and TRBJ1-5; 7 nucleotides agree with TRBD1. Germline lookup yields CDR1 MNHNS and CDR2 SASEGT. This CDR3 has 17 residues. V lost 4 bases to trimming and J lost 0 bases; unmatched junction nucleotides: 9. CDR3 nucleotides: TGTGCCAGCAGTGCTTTCCGGGACAGACTTAGCAATCAGCCCCAGCATTTT. Its protein product is CASSAFRDRLSNQPQHF.

The gene calls are TRBV27 and TRBJ1-1, with 7 bases matching TRBD1. With 5 bases clipped from V and 2 bases from J, the junction kept 8 bases outside the gene matches. Germline V gene data show CDR1 as MNHEY and CDR2 as SMNVEV (reference sequence). The CDR3 is made up of 15 amino acids. The CDR3 nucleotides are TGTGCCAGCAGTAAAGCAGGGGGTAGAAACACTGAAGCTTTCTTT. Translation gives CASSKAGGRNTEAFF.

There are a few counts of this clone. V and J are TRBV7-2 and TRBJ2-1; 8 bases are shared with TRBD2. There are 15 residues in the CDR3. Germline V CDR1 and CDR2: SGHTA, FQGNSA. After removal of 1 base from V and 7 bases from J, the junction contained 6 bases not matched to a gene. The DNA for the CDR3 is TGTGCCAGCAGCTTAGTCGGACTAGCAGCGAATGAGCAGTTCTTC. Encoded protein: CASSLVGLAANEQFF.

The rearrangement uses TRBV7-2 and TRBJ2-1; unclear D gene. V was shortened by 3 bases and J by 4 bases, with 7 bases between the two germline ends. CDR3 length: 13 residues. Per germline, CDR1 SGHTA and CDR2 FQGNSA. The CDR3 nucleotides are TGTGCCAGCAGCTTCTACGAGTACAATGAGCAGTTCTTC. Encoded protein: CASSFYEYNEQFF. Filled out from reference TRBV7-2 and TRBJ2-1, the complete variable domain reads GAGVSQSPSNKVTEKGKDVELRCDPISGHTALYWYRQSLGQGLEFLIYFQGNSAPDKSGLPSDRFSAERTGGSVSTLTIQRTQQEDSAVYLCASSFYEYNEQFFGPGTRLTVL.

This chain links TRBV5-1 with TRBJ2-5; 11 bases are a match to TRBD1. Trimming took 3 bases from V and 4 from J; bases not matched to a gene: 5. Germline V gives CDR1 SGHRS, CDR2 YFSETQ. This CDR3 is 15 amino acids long. The CDR3 region has the DNA TGCGCCAGCAGCTCTGGACAGGGGGCGAGAGAGACCCAGTACTTC. The encoded protein is CASSSGQGARETQYF.

The gene calls are TRBV5-1 and TRBJ2-3; unclear D gene. CDR1 and CDR2 (germline): SGHRS, YFSETQ. CDR3 length equals 16 residues. Trimming left V 2 bases short and J 0 bases short, with 13 bases between. DNA of the CDR3: TGCGCCAGCAGCTTATCCACAGCCTCTAGCACAGATACGCAGTATTTT. Protein product: CASSLSTASSTDTQYF.

This chain joins TRBV18 and TRBJ1-1; perhaps TRBD1 as D (5 bases). V was clipped by 1 base and J by 7 bases, with 16 bases between them. This CDR3 region has 15 residues. Germline V lookup: CDR1 KGHSH, CDR2 LQKENI. The CDR3 coding sequence is TGTGCCAGCTCACCACTACAGGATAGGGCCCTTGAAGCTTTCTTT. Translated, it gives CASSPLQDRALEAFF.

The chain uses TRBV29-1 and TRBJ2-2; no definite D call. Trimming took off 4 bases at V and 0 bases at J, with 6 bases between the two ends. Germline loops: CDR1 SQVTM, CDR2 ANQGSEA. The CDR3 is 13 amino acids. In DNA, the CDR3 is TGCAGCGTTGGCAGGTCGAACACCGGGGAGCTGTTTTTT. Amino acid sequence: CSVGRSNTGELFF.

This clone was counted a few times. The CDR3 DNA reads as TGTGCCAGCAGCCAAGTCTGGGTAGCGGTCTCCTACGAGCAGTACTTC. Translated: CASSQVWVAVSYEQYF. This rearrangement joins TRBV14 to TRBJ2-7, with D possibly being TRBD2 (6 bases). The CDR3 totals 16 residues. Germline CDR1 SGHDN, CDR2 FVKESK. V lost 1 base and J 0 bases, leaving 13 bases between the germline ends.

The chain carries TRBV27 and TRBJ1-2; 11 bases are shared with TRBD1. CDR3 size: 17 residues. CDR1 MNHEY and CDR2 SMNVEV come from the germline V gene (reference sequence). The V and J ends lost 5 bases and 7 bases, in that order; junction bases with no gene match: 15. CDR3 sequence: CASSPYRTGGRLFGYTF. The CDR3 DNA reads TGTGCCAGCAGTCCATATAGGACAGGGGGCAGGCTCTTTGGCTACACCTTC.